This is a list of T cell receptor beta chains from one sample in a study of PD-L1 blockade in urothelial cancer. TCRdb keeps only in-frame clones here, not all; method: immunoSEQ multiplex PCR. The data show tens of thousands of clones, with about 89% seen just once and around 6.7% held by the top ten. The material sequenced was PBMCs, taken around atezolizumab (anti-PD-L1) treatment. Every receptor here comes from a man between 65 and 85 years old with urothelial cancer. Each CDR3 is given with its conserved first and last residue.

J gene	V gene	CDR3 protein
TRBJ2-1	TRBV6-1	CASSEGSSYNEQFF
TRBJ2-2	TRBV6-4	CASRSQGSAGELFF
TRBJ2-3	TRBV4-1	CASSQVDRGRADTQYF
TRBJ2-1	TRBV5-1	CASRIGTSGFNEQFF
TRBJ1-2	TRBV30	CAWSYGTGNYGYTF
TRBJ2-7	TRBV6-6	CASSPVLAASEQYF
TRBJ1-2	TRBV2	CASRVDRVAGYTF
TRBJ2-1	TRBV7-3	CASSLLSIAGGPTGSEQFF
TRBJ2-1	TRBV6-4	CASSPSTGQAYNEQFF
TRBJ1-2	TRBV10-2	CASSDSYGYTF
TRBJ2-7	TRBV5-1	CASNEQGYEQYF
TRBJ1-1	TRBV5-6	CASSLAAVTEAFF
TRBJ2-2	TRBV11-2	CASSQRVPGELFF
TRBJ2-5	TRBV6-6	CASTLDSVRQETQYF
TRBJ2-5	TRBV7-9	CASSRTALYQETQYF
TRBJ2-3	TRBV5-1	CASSLAPAGAADTQYF
TRBJ1-5	TRBV19	CASSRGQVNTQPQHF
TRBJ2-1	TRBV30	CAWSVSSEAKQFF
TRBJ1-2	TRBV15	CATSTDMAYGYTF
TRBJ2-2	TRBV19	CASSIAPRVAGELFF
TRBJ1-5	TRBV6-4	CASSYNGDRGNQPQHF
TRBJ2-1	TRBV11-2	CASSFSSGGPNEQFF
TRBJ1-3	TRBV5-6	CASSLGALGNTIYF
TRBJ2-2	TRBV7-6	CASSLAPDRVIGELFF
TRBJ2-3	TRBV5-4	CASWRVDHTDTQYF
TRBJ1-2	TRBV27	CASSLSPRSGGGYTF
TRBJ1-2	TRBV19	CASSITPPNWGYTF
TRBJ2-2	TRBV7-3	CASSPPWASGTGGELFF
TRBJ2-7	TRBV5-1	CASSLGGGRTSYEQYF
TRBJ2-3	TRBV7-9	CASSLSGGGRGTDTQYF
TRBJ2-1	TRBV21-1	CASGGQAYNEQFF
TRBJ2-7	TRBV4-1	CASSQAAQGRGRSYEQYF
TRBJ2-5	TRBV2	CASSRAGEETQYF
TRBJ2-2	TRBV7-9	CASSHTSGRTSGELFF
TRBJ2-1	TRBV11-2	CASSSLGGKYNEQFF
TRBJ2-3	TRBV5-8	CASSLDGTSGRGGTDTQYF
TRBJ2-2	TRBV9	CASSVATDTSGSWTGELFF